Below, one TCR beta chain is given with its context. Its cognate antigen is unknown. Relative to the germline gene, one junction end is altered; a read error may explain this. Unique molecular identifiers were incorporated when the TCRbeta library was constructed. TCRdb independently ran MiXCR on the PCR reads; one entry per CDR3 protein. The sample shows approximately 89,000 distinct CDR3 sequences, roughly 15% of them seen only once. These data originate in a study of T-cell reconstitution after alpha-beta-depleted transplantation in children. Findings of the study overall: It was surviving recipient T cells and thymic progenitors that gave some patients high TCRbeta diversity at day 60. The origin of alpha-beta T cells about two months after transplant was reportedly several hundred expanded graft clones.

CDR3 length: 15 residues. Germline assignment: CDR1 SGHRS and CDR2 YFSETQ. The chain recombines TRBV5-1 with TRBJ1-6; 7 bases map to TRBD1. Sequenced material: PBMCs, mostly from graft donor cells, taken 180 days after TCRalphabeta/CD19-depleted stem cell transplant. This clonotype originated in a male patient aged 2-9 years who had a stem cell transplant for acute lymphoblastic leukemia, so the T cells may come from the graft donor. The CDR3 loop is CASSLAGQRGGTLPF. Here the CDR3 DNA reads TGCGCCAGCAGCTTGGCGGGACAGAGAGGGGGGACCCTCCCCTTT.